Described below is a single T cell receptor (beta chain) sequence and its context. This sample is drawn from a study of monozygotic twins with inflammatory bowel disease. There are 13 residues in the CDR3. Per germline, CDR1 ENHRY and CDR2 SYGVKD. TCRdb reprocessed the 5' RACE reads, with one entry per CDR3 protein and no DNA. The sample shows about 300,000 distinct CDR3 sequences, and 5.5% to 6.5% sits with its ten largest clones. This chain joins TRBV10-3 and TRBJ1-6. Sequenced sample: blood. This TCR was recovered from a human donor with ulcerative colitis or Crohn's disease, or a healthy co-twin of an affected twin (not recorded which). CDR3 region: CAVSVGDNSPLHF.